What follows are 2 T cell receptor beta chains derived from one specimen sequenced in a study of human T cells and chemical hapten exposure. Time point in this sample: patch test 1, 2 weeks after DPC sensitization. Noted treatment: therapeutic diphenylcyclopropenone sensitization with weekly scalp DPC. TCRdb fed the RACE reads into MiXCR, producing one record per CDR3 protein. The sample yields roughly 200,000 distinct CDR3 sequences, about 22% seen once. The starting material was whole blood, obtained in connection with sensitization to the hapten diphenylcyclopropenone (DPC). The receptors were sampled from a woman between 45 and 60 years old with alopecia areata. Some clones in this sample may be carry-over from other donors' samples.

This clonotype was picked up a small number of times. The chain is built from TRBV6-2 or TRBV6-3 and TRBJ1-5; D is uncertain. V lost 6 bases and J 10 bases, leaving 16 bases between the germline ends. CDR3 length: 13 amino acids. The germline V gene encodes CDR1 MNHEY and CDR2 SVGEGT. The CDR3 here is CASRINYLTPQHF. As DNA, the CDR3 is TGTGCCAGCAGGATTAATTATCTAACCCCCCAGCATTTT.

This clonotype has a count of ten or more. The V call is TRBV2, the J call TRBJ2-7, with D possibly matching TRBD2 (5 bases). The CDR3 runs to 13 residues. Trimming took off 3 bases at V and 3 bases at J, with 9 bases between the two ends. The germline CDR1 and CDR2 sequences are SNHLY and FYNNEI. The CDR3 loop reads CASSDPSGYEQYF. The CDR3 bases are TGTGCCAGCAGTGACCCCAGCGGCTACGAGCAGTACTTC. Looking up the rest from reference TRBV2 and TRBJ2-7 gives the full variable domain: EPEVTQTPSHQVTQMGQEVILRCVPISNHLYFYWYRQILGQKVEFLVSFYNNEISEKSEIFDDQFSVERPDGSNFTLKIRSTKLEDSAMYFCASSDPSGYEQYFGPGTRLTVT.